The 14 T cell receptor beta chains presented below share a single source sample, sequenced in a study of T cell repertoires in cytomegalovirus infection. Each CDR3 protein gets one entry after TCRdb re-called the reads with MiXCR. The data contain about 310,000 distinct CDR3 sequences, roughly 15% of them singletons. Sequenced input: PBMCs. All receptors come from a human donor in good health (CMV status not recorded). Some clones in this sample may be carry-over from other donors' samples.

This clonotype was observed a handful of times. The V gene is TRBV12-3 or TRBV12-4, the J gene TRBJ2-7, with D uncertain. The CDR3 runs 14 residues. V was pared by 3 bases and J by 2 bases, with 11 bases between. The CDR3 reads CASSLRISTYEQYF. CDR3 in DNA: TGTGCCAGCAGTTTGAGGATTTCCACCTACGAGCAGTACTTC.

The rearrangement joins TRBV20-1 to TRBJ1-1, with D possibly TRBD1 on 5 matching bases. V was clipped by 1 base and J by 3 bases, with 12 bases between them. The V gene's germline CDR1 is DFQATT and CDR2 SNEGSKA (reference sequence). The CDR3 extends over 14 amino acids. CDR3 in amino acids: CSARGGGADTEAFF. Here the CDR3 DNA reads TGCAGTGCTAGAGGAGGCGGGGCGGACACTGAAGCTTTCTTT.

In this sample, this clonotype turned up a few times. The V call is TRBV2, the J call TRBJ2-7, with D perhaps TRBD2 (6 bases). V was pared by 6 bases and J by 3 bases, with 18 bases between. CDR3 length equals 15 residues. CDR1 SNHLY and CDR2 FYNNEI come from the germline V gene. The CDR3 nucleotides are TGTGCCAGCAGGAACCGGGGACTTACAGTCTACGAGCAGTACTTC. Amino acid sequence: CASRNRGLTVYEQYF.

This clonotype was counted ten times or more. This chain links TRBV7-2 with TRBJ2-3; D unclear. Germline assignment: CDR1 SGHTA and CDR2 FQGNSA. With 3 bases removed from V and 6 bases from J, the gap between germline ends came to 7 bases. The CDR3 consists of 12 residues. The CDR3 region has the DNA TGTGCCAGCAGCTTTTTACGGGATACGCAGTATTTT. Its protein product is CASSFLRDTQYF.

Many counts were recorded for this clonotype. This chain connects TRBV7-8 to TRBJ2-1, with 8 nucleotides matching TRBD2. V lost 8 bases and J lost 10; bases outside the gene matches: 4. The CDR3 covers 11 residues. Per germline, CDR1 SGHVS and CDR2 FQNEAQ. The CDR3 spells CASSPSGEQFF. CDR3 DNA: TGTGCCAGCTCCCCTAGCGGGGAGCAGTTCTTC.

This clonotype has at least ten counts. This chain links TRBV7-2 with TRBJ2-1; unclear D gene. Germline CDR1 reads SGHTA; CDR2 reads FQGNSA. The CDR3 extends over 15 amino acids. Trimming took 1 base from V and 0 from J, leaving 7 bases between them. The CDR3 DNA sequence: TGTGCCAGCAGCTTAGGCCCCAACTCCTACAATGAGCAGTTCTTC. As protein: CASSLGPNSYNEQFF.

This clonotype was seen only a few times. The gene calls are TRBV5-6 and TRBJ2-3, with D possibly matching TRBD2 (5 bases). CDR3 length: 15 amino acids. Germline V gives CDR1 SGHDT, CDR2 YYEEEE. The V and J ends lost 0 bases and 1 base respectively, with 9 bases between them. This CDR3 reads CASSLGIGGTDTQYF. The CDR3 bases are TGTGCCAGCAGCTTGGGCATCGGGGGCACAGATACGCAGTATTTT. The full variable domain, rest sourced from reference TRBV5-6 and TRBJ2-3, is DAGVTQSPTHLIKTRGQQVTLRCSPKSGHDTVSWYQQALGQGPQFIFQYYEEEERQRGNFPDRFSGHQFPNYSSELNVNALLLGDSALYLCASSLGIGGTDTQYFGPGTRLTVL.

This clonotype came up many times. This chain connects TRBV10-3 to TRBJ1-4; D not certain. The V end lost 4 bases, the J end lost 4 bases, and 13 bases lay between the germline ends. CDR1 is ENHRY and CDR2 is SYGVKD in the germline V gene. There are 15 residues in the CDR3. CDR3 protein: CAISAGVVFNEKLFF. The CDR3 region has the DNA TGTGCCATCAGTGCCGGGGTGGTGTTTAATGAAAAACTGTTTTTT.

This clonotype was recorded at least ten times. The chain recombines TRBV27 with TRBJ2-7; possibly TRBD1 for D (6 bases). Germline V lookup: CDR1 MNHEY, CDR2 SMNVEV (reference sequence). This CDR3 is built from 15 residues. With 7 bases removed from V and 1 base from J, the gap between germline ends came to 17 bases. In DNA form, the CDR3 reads TGTGCCAGCATCCTCGAGGGGGATACGTCCTACGAGCAGTACTTC. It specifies CASILEGDTSYEQYF.

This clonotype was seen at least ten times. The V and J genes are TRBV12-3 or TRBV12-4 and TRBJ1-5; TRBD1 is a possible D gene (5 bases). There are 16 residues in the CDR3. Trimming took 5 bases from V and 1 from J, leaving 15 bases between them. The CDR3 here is CASSGGISPSNQPQHF. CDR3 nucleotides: TGTGCCAGCAGTGGGGGGATCTCTCCCAGCAATCAGCCCCAGCATTTT.

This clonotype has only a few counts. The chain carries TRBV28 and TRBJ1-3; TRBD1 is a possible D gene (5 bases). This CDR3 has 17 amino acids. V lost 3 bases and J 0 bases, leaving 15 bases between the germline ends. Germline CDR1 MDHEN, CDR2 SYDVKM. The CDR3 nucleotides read TGTGCCAGCAGTTTCCTTCGACAGAGCTCCTCTGGAAACACCATATATTTT. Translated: CASSFLRQSSSGNTIYF.

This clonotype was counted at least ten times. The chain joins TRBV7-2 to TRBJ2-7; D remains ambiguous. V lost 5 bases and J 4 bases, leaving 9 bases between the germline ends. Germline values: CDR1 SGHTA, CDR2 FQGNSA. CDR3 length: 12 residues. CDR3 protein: CASSPLLYEQYF. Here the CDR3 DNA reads TGTGCCAGCAGCCCCCTCCTATACGAGCAGTACTTC.

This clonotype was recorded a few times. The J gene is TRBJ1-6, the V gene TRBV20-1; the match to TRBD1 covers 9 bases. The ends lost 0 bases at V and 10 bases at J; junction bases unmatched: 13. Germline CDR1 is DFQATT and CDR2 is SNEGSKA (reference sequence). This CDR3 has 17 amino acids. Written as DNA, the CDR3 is TGCAGTGCTAGAGATTGGGGAGACAGGGGGAGGGAATCACCCCTCCACTTT. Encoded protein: CSARDWGDRGRESPLHF.

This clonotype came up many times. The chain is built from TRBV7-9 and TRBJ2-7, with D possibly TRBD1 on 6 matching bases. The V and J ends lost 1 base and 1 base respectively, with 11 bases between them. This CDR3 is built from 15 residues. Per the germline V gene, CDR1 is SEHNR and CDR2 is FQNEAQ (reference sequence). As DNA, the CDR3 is TGTGCCAGCAGCTTAGAGGGACAAAAATCCTACGAGCAGTACTTC. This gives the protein CASSLEGQKSYEQYF.